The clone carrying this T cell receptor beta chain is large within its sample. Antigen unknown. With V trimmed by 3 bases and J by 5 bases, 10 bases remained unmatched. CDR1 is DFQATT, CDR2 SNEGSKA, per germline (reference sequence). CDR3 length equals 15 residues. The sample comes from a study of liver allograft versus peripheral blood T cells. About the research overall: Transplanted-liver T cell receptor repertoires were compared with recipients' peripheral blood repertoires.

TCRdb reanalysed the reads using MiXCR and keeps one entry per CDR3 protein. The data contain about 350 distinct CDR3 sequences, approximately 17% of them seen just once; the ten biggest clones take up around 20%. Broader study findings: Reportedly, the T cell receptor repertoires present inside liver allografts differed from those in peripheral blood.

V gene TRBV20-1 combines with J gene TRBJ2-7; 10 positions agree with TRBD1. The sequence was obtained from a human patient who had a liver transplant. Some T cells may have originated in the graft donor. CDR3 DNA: TGCAGTGCTAGGCGTCGGGACAGGGGTGGGGACGAGCAGTACTTC. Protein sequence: CSARRRDRGGDEQYF.